Following are 18 T cell receptor beta chains from one sample sequenced in a study of naive and memory T cell subsets (TCRdb year 2017). The study described a robust, sensitive protocol for amplifying, sequencing and analyzing TCRs, using 3' ligation of a UMI-containing oligonucleotide to TCR cDNA. To prepare the library, 5' RACE was applied. TCRdb lists the instrument as Illumina MiSeq. The ligated cDNA was amplified by four rounds of PCR, in which nested alpha and beta constant region primers were used together with the SP2 primer. TCRdb took the public reads, trimmed them with fastp at Q25, ran MiXCR for clone calling and kept in-frame beta chains. Each CDR3 protein appears once, grouped with its most common genes and DNA. The sample table records fewer than 40,000 distinct CDR3 sequences; 16% of these occur just once. The ten largest account for roughly 2.6% of the sample. These receptors came from a female donor in good health.

The gene calls are TRBV6-5 and TRBJ2-3, with TRBD2 matching over 9 bases. Germline CDR1 MNHEY, CDR2 SVGAGI. The CDR3 sequence is 17 residues long. V was pared by 2 bases and J by 0 bases, with 6 bases of the junction left unmatched. The CDR3 region has the DNA TGTGCCAGCAGTTACCTGCGACTAGCGGATAGCACAGATACGCAGTATTTT. This encodes CASSYLRLADSTDTQYF.

The rearrangement links TRBV6-1 to TRBJ2-2, with 10 bases identical to TRBD2. The germline gives CDR1 MNHNS, CDR2 SASEGT. The CDR3 contains 15 residues. V gave up 8 bases and J gave up 1 base; unmatched junction bases: 4. The CDR3 DNA sequence: TGTGCCAGCGGACGGACTAGCGGGAACACCGGGGAGCTGTTTTTT. Its translation: CASGRTSGNTGELFF.

In its sample, this clonotype was seen many times. The chain employs TRBV20-1 and TRBJ2-1; no definite D call. This CDR3 comprises 13 residues. Trimming removed 8 bases at V and 7 bases at J, with 18 bases between. Germline values: CDR1 DFQATT, CDR2 SNEGSKA (reference sequence). This CDR3 reads CSPLRPSENEQFF. For the CDR3, the DNA is TGCAGTCCCCTAAGGCCCTCGGAAAATGAGCAGTTCTTC.

This clonotype was found many times. The chain links TRBV6-5 to TRBJ2-7, with D unresolved. Germline V gives CDR1 MNHEY, CDR2 SVGAGI. The CDR3 runs to 14 residues. V was trimmed by 0 bases and J by 1 base, leaving 7 bases between them. CDR3 DNA sequence: TGTGCCAGCAGTTACTCTGGGGATTCCTACGAGCAGTACTTC. This translates into CASSYSGDSYEQYF.

On this clonotype itself: One junction end disagrees with the germline gene, perhaps due to a read error. The chain links TRBV12-3 or TRBV12-4 to TRBJ1-2, with D unclear. This CDR3 has 11 residues. The CDR3 loop is CASSTNYGDTF. As DNA, the CDR3 is TGTGCCAGCAGTACCAACTATGGCGACACCTTC.

This clonotype was counted only a few times. This chain uses TRBV5-1 with TRBJ2-7; 15 positions agree with TRBD2. CDR1 and CDR2 (germline): SGHRS, YFSETQ. The CDR3 spans 17 residues. With V trimmed by 4 bases and J by 0 bases, 5 bases remained unmatched. The DNA for the CDR3 is TGCGCCAGCAGCCAGGGACTAGCGGGGGGCCACTCCTACGAGCAGTACTTC. Its protein is CASSQGLAGGHSYEQYF.

This clonotype was detected many times. DNA of the CDR3: TGTGCCAGCAGCGTAGAGGGGGCAGATACGCAGTATTTT. Amino acids: CASSVEGADTQYF. The chain combines TRBV9 with TRBJ2-3; TRBD1 is a possible D gene (6 bases). Trimming removed 0 bases at V and 4 bases at J, with 6 bases between. Germline CDR1 and CDR2: SGDLS and YYNGEE. CDR3 length: 13 residues.

This clonotype was observed at least ten times. The gene calls are TRBV29-1 and TRBJ1-1; no firm D call. This CDR3 contains 13 residues. CDR1 is SQVTM, CDR2 ANQGSEA, per germline. V lost 5 bases and J lost 1, with 11 bases in between. For the CDR3, the DNA is TGCAGCGTTTTGGCGTGGTCGAACACTGAAGCTTTCTTT. Encoded protein: CSVLAWSNTEAFF.

The J gene is TRBJ1-2, the V gene TRBV6-5, with D possibly being TRBD1 (5 bases). V was shortened by 0 bases and J by 2 bases, with 16 bases between the two germline ends. Germline CDR1 MNHEY, CDR2 SVGAGI. The CDR3 has 17 residues. CDR3 nucleotides: TGTGCCAGCAGTTACTCAATGTGGGGGAGGACGAACTATGGCTACACCTTC. This translates into CASSYSMWGRTNYGYTF.

By share, this clonotype ranks as medium-sized. This rearrangement joins TRBV5-1 to TRBJ1-1; D unresolved. The germline V gene encodes CDR1 SGHRS and CDR2 YFSETQ. Trimming took 7 bases from V and 2 from J, leaving 18 bases between them. The CDR3 loop spans 15 amino acids. The CDR3 spells CASAISQNSNTEAFF. Written as DNA, the CDR3 is TGCGCCAGCGCTATTTCACAGAACAGCAACACTGAAGCTTTCTTT.

This clonotype was picked up many times. CDR3 loop: CSARYREFPEETQYF. The CDR3 DNA reads as TGCAGTGCTAGGTACAGGGAGTTTCCCGAAGAGACCCAGTACTTC. The chain recombines TRBV20-1 with TRBJ2-5; maybe TRBD1 (6 bases). V was trimmed by 3 bases and J by 3 bases, leaving 17 bases between them. The germline V gene has CDR1 DFQATT and CDR2 SNEGSKA (reference sequence). The CDR3 is 15 residues long.

This chain uses TRBV6-5 with TRBJ2-2; unclear D gene. CDR3 length: 15 amino acids. Germline CDR1 and CDR2: MNHEY and SVGAGI. V was pared by 0 bases and J by 5 bases, with 10 bases between. The CDR3 sequence is CASSYSDGFTGELFF. CDR3 nucleotides: TGTGCCAGCAGTTACTCCGACGGGTTTACCGGGGAGCTGTTTTTT.

The chain carries TRBV13 and TRBJ1-1, with TRBD1 matching over 10 bases. After removal of 4 bases from V and 3 bases from J, the junction contained 11 bases not matched to a gene. CDR1 PRHDT and CDR2 FYEKMQ come from the germline V gene (reference sequence). The CDR3 is 17 amino acids. CDR3 sequence: CASSSRDRGRGDTEAFF. The CDR3 DNA reads as TGTGCCAGCAGCTCCCGTGACAGGGGGCGCGGGGACACTGAAGCTTTCTTT.

This clonotype was detected many times. The CDR3 here is CSAWDRGRSYEQYF. DNA of the CDR3: TGCAGCGCATGGGACAGGGGAAGGTCCTACGAGCAGTACTTC. The chain couples TRBV29-1 to TRBJ2-7; 10 nucleotides align to TRBD1. The CDR3 consists of 14 residues. Germline V CDR1 and CDR2: SQVTM, ANQGSEA. J gave up 1 base and V 7 bases, and 7 bases lay outside the gene matches.

The chain recombines TRBV27 with TRBJ2-7; 7 bases map to TRBD1. Germline CDR1 reads MNHEY; CDR2 reads SMNVEV (reference sequence). CDR3 length: 15 amino acids. V dropped 2 bases and J dropped 6; count of bases not matched to a gene: 10. The CDR3 DNA sequence: TGTGCCAGCAGTTTACTCAGGACAGGCCCCACCGAGCAGTACTTC. Translation gives CASSLLRTGPTEQYF.

This clonotype was counted many times. This chain connects TRBV20-1 to TRBJ2-7; the match to TRBD1 covers 7 bases. V lost 6 bases and J lost 5; bases outside the gene matches: 16. This CDR3 has 15 amino acids. Germline CDR1 reads DFQATT; CDR2 reads SNEGSKA (reference sequence). CDR3: CSATNSRRQGHEQYF. The CDR3 nucleotides are TGCAGTGCAACCAACTCAAGGAGACAGGGCCACGAGCAGTACTTC.

This clonotype has more than one count but fewer than ten. A junction end diverges from the germline sequence, so it may reflect a read error. The gene calls are TRBV20-1 and TRBJ1-2, with a tentative D call TRBD1 (6 bases). The CDR3 has 14 amino acids. CDR1 and CDR2 (germline): DFQATT, SNEGSKA (reference sequence). This chain's CDR3 is CSATIQGRDYGDTF. The CDR3 DNA is TGCAGTGCAACTATACAGGGCCGGGACTATGGCGACACCTTC.

The CDR3 DNA sequence: TGTGCCAGCAGTCAAGGACAGCTCTATGGCTACACCTTC. Its translation is CASSQGQLYGYTF. The chain carries TRBV6-6 and TRBJ1-2; possibly TRBD1 for D (6 bases). The germline V gene encodes CDR1 MNHNY and CDR2 SVGAGI (reference sequence). Trimming pared 5 bases from V and 4 bases from J, leaving 11 bases between. CDR3 length equals 13 residues.